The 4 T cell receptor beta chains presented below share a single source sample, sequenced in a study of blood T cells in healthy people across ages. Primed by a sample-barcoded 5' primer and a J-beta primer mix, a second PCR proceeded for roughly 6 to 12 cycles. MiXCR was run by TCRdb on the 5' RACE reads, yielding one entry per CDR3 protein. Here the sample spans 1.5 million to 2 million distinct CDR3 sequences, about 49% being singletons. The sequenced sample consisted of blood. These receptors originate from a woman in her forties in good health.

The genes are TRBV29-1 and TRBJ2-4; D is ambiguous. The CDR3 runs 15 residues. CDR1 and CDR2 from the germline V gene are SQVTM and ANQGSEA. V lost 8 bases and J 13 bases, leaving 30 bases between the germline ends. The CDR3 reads CSTLRADGSFNEQYF. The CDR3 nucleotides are TGCAGCACACTCCGGGCCGACGGTAGTTTCAATGAGCAGTACTTC.

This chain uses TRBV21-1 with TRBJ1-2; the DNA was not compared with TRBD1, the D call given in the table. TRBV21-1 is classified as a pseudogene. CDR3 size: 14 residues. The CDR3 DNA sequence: TGTGCCAGCAGCAAAGTGCAGGGGGTGGAGGGCTACACCTTC. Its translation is CASSKVQGVEGYTF.

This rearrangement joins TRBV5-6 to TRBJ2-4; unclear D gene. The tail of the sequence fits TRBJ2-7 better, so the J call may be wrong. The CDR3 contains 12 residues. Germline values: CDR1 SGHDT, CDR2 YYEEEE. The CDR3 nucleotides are TGTGCCAGCAGCTTGGCCGTGGACGAGCAGTACTTC. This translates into CASSLAVDEQYF.

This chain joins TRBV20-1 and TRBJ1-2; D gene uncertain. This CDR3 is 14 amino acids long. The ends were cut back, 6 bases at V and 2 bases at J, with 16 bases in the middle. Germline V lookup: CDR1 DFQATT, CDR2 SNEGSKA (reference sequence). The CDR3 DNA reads TGCAGTGCCCAGTCGGCAGCCTCGAACTATGGCTACACCTTC. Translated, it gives CSAQSAASNYGYTF.